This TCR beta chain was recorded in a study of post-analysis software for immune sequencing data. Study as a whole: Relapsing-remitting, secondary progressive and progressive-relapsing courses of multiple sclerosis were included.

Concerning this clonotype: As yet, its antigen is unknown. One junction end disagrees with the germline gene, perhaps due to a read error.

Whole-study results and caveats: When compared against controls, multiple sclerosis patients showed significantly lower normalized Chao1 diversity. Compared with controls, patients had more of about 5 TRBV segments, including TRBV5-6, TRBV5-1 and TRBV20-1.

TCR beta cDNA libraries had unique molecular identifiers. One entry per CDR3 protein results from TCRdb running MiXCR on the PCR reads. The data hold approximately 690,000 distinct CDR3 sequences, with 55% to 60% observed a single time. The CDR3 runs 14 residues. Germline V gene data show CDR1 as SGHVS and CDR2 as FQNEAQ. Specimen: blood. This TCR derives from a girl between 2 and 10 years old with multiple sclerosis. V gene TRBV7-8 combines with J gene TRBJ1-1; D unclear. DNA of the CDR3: TGTGCCAGCAGCCTAGCAGAGGTTACCACTGAAGCTTTCTTT. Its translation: CASSLAEVTTEAFF. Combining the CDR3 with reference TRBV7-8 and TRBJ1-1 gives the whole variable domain GAGVSQSPRYKVAKRGQDVALRCDPISGHVSLFWYQQALGQGPEFLTYFQNEAQLDKSGLPSDRFFAERPEGSVSTLKIQRTQQEDSAVYLCASSLAEVTTEAFFGQGTRLTVV.